The 14 T cell receptor beta chains in this list originate from one sample, sequenced in a study of CD8 T cells in ankylosing spondylitis. TCRdb redid the calling of the 5' RACE reads with MiXCR, one entry per CDR3 protein. Altogether about 350,000 distinct CDR3 sequences are present, approximately 20% being singletons, with the ten largest covering 10% to 15%. The sequenced sample consisted of blood, either unsorted or a sorted T cell fraction (not recorded which). The source is a male donor with ankylosing spondylitis or in good health (not recorded which).

The chain couples TRBV7-9 to TRBJ2-7, with 7 bases lining up with TRBD1. With 4 bases clipped from V and 5 bases from J, the junction kept 8 bases outside the gene matches. The CDR3 contains 14 residues. Germline loops: CDR1 SEHNR, CDR2 FQNEAQ (reference sequence). CDR3 in DNA: TGTGCCAGCAGCTCGCCCCTACAGGGGAACGAGCAGTACTTC. This encodes CASSSPLQGNEQYF. The whole variable domain, filled in from reference TRBV7-9 and TRBJ2-7, reads DTGVSQNPRHKITKRGQNVTFRCDPISEHNRLYWYRQTLGQGPEFLTYFQNEAQLEKSRLLSDRFSAERPKGSFSTLEIQRTEQGDSAMYLCASSSPLQGNEQYFGPGTRLTVT.

This clonotype was seen a few times. This chain uses TRBV12-3 or TRBV12-4 with TRBJ2-3; perhaps TRBD2 as D (6 bases). V lost 3 bases to trimming and J lost 10 bases, with 8 bases between them. The CDR3 has 11 amino acids. This CDR3 reads CASSLGEAQYF. CDR3 nucleotides: TGTGCCAGCAGTTTGGGGGAGGCGCAGTATTTT.

This rearrangement joins TRBV6-1 to TRBJ2-7, with TRBD2 identical over 10 bases. The germline V gene has CDR1 MNHNS and CDR2 SASEGT. Unmatched junction bases numbered 0, after V lost 1 base and J lost 0 bases. The CDR3 is made up of 15 amino acids. CDR3 sequence reads: CASSEVAGGSYEQYF. The DNA of the CDR3 is TGTGCCAGCAGTGAAGTAGCGGGGGGCTCCTACGAGCAGTACTTC.

The chain carries TRBV29-1 and TRBJ2-7; TRBD1 aligns across 8 bases. This CDR3 has 12 residues. Germline CDR1 SQVTM, CDR2 ANQGSEA. After removal of 2 bases from V and 4 bases from J, the junction contained 1 base not matched to a gene. CDR3 nucleotide sequence: TGCAGCGTTGAACAGGGGGCTTACGAGCAGTACTTC. Its translation is CSVEQGAYEQYF.

There are a few counts of this clonotype. The J gene is TRBJ2-2, the V gene TRBV20-1; D may be TRBD2 (5 bases). The CDR3 has 12 residues. Germline lookup yields CDR1 DFQATT and CDR2 SNEGSKA (reference sequence). Trimming stripped 6 bases from V and 3 bases from J, with 8 bases between. Here the CDR3 reads CSAADYTGELFF. CDR3 in DNA: TGCAGTGCAGCGGACTACACCGGGGAGCTGTTTTTT.

This clonotype was observed a handful of times. V gene TRBV10-3 combines with J gene TRBJ2-7, with 9 bases aligning to TRBD1. This CDR3 region has 16 residues. Germline V gene sequence: CDR1 ENHRY, CDR2 SYGVKD. V was clipped by 4 bases and J by 4 bases; unmatched bases: 11. The DNA for the CDR3 is TGTGCCATCAGTGGGGGACAGGGATCCGCGACTTACGAGCAGTACTTC. Its translation: CAISGGQGSATYEQYF.

This clonotype was seen more than once but under ten times. The chain links TRBV4-2 to TRBJ2-3; D may be TRBD2 (5 bases). Germline CDR1 and CDR2: LGHNA and YNFKEQ. The CDR3 loop spans 17 amino acids. The V gene lost 0 bases and the J gene lost 3 bases, with 16 bases spanning the gap. CDR3 protein: CASSQEGYPTGTDTQYF. In nucleotides, the CDR3 is TGTGCCAGCAGCCAAGAGGGCTATCCAACGGGGACAGATACGCAGTATTTT.

This clonotype has only a few counts. The chain links TRBV20-1 to TRBJ2-7; TRBD1 matches 7 bases. In germline, CDR1 is DFQATT, CDR2 SNEGSKA (reference sequence). The CDR3 spans 16 residues. Losses at the gene ends were 3 bases for V and 0 bases for J; bases not matched to a gene: 11. This CDR3 reads CSARSLGQLPSYEQYF. The CDR3 DNA reads as TGCAGTGCTAGGAGCCTGGGACAGCTGCCCTCCTACGAGCAGTACTTC.

V usage is TRBV6-2 or TRBV6-3 and J usage is TRBJ2-5; 12 nucleotides agree with TRBD2. The CDR3 loop spans 17 amino acids. The V gene end was trimmed by 5 bases and the J gene end by 5 bases; junction bases not matched to a gene: 12. The germline gives CDR1 MNHEY, CDR2 SVGEGT. CDR3 DNA: TGTGCCAGCAGTACTATACGACTAGCGGGGGCGCGGGAGACCCAGTACTTC. Encoded protein: CASSTIRLAGARETQYF.

This clonotype was seen more than once but under ten times. V is TRBV20-1 and J is TRBJ2-7; the match to TRBD1 covers 12 bases. CDR1 and CDR2 (germline): DFQATT, SNEGSKA (reference sequence). The CDR3 has 13 amino acids. The ends lost 6 bases at V and 5 bases at J; junction bases unmatched: 5. The CDR3 region is CSAWGQGAHEQYF. The CDR3 bases are TGCAGTGCCTGGGGACAGGGGGCCCACGAGCAGTACTTC.

J is TRBJ2-1 and V is TRBV10-3; TRBD1 might be the D (5 bases). The length of the CDR3 is 16 residues. Trimming left V 2 bases short and J 0 bases short, with 11 bases between. Germline V gene data show CDR1 as ENHRY and CDR2 as SYGVKD. As DNA, the CDR3 is TGTGCCATCAGTGAGCCTCAGGGAAGCTCCTACAATGAGCAGTTCTTC. It is translated as CAISEPQGSSYNEQFF.

The table lists this clonotype with a few counts. The chain couples TRBV6-1 to TRBJ2-5; D is ambiguous. V was cut by 3 bases and J by 1 base, with 9 bases left in between. The CDR3 sequence is 14 residues long. From germline, CDR1 is MNHNS and CDR2 SASEGT. CDR3 bases: TGTGCCAGCAGTGACCCTACGCTCCAAGAGACCCAGTACTTC. This sequence encodes CASSDPTLQETQYF.

The chain uses TRBV20-1 and TRBJ2-7; a weak D match, TRBD1 (5 bases). The CDR3 length is 14 residues. Trimming left V 6 bases short and J 3 bases short, with 18 bases between. CDR1 is DFQATT and CDR2 is SNEGSKA in the germline V gene (reference sequence). The CDR3 nucleotides read TGCAGTGCCTCCGAAGGGGCTGGCATCTACGAGCAGTACTTC. Translating it yields CSASEGAGIYEQYF.

This clonotype was seen at least ten times. The J gene is TRBJ2-7, the V gene TRBV12-3 or TRBV12-4; 7 bases agree with TRBD2. Trimming at V came to 5 bases and at J to 1 base, leaving 5 bases not matched to a gene. The CDR3 contains 14 residues. CDR3 protein: CASSGGGRSYEQYF. CDR3 DNA: TGTGCCAGCAGTGGCGGGGGAAGGTCCTACGAGCAGTACTTC.